What follows are 23 T cell receptor beta chains derived from one specimen sequenced in a study of beta chain features in type 1 diabetes. Sequencing targeted expressed TCRB transcripts, as all isolated RNA had been reverse transcribed. Libraries were prepared by immunoSEQ multiplex PCR; TCRdb keeps only in-frame clonotypes and omits some of them. The sample has more than 250,000 clones; 13% to 15% are singletons. Study-wide results and caveats: Moderate yet significant TCRB CDR3 shortening was seen in Type 1 diabetes patients in all four CD4+ subsets.

Their cognate antigens are unknown. The sample consisted of naive CD4+ T cells from blood. These receptors were taken from a man aged 25 to 40 with type 1 diabetes.

The chain links TRBV2 to TRBJ1-2, with TRBD1 as a possible D gene (5 bases). V was clipped by 4 bases and J by 4 bases, with 10 bases between them. The CDR3 is 13 residues long. The germline CDR1 and CDR2 sequences are SNHLY and FYNNEI. In nucleotides, the CDR3 is TGTGCCAGCAGTGTGCAGGGTGGCTATGGCTACACCTTC. It codes for CASSVQGGYGYTF.

In this sample, this clone turned up a few times. The CDR3 nucleotides read TGTGCCAGCAGCCTTCCGGGACAGGGGGCCCAAGGGATGTTGGAGACCCAGTACTTC. Amino acids: CASSLPGQGAQGMLETQYF. The J gene is TRBJ2-5, the V gene TRBV21-1; the table's TRBD1 call for D was not verified on the DNA. TRBV21-1 is a recognized pseudogene. This CDR3 has 19 amino acids.

This chain connects TRBV19 to TRBJ2-7; 7 bases fit TRBD1. J was trimmed by 7 bases and V by 8 bases; bases with no gene match: 14. This CDR3 is 14 amino acids long. Germline V gene sequence: CDR1 LNHDA, CDR2 SQIVND (reference sequence). This chain's CDR3 is CASAWGQSSLEQYF. For the CDR3, the DNA is TGTGCCAGTGCTTGGGGACAGTCCTCCCTAGAGCAGTACTTC.

This clone was picked up one time. Other DNA sequences in the same sample also yield this CDR3. The rearrangement links TRBV5-6 to TRBJ2-2; 7 positions agree with TRBD1. J was trimmed by 4 bases and V by 2 bases; bases with no gene match: 2. Germline V lookup: CDR1 SGHDT, CDR2 YYEEEE. The CDR3 spans 14 residues. CDR3 sequence reads: CASSLRQGTGELFF. The CDR3 nucleotides read TGTGCCAGCAGCTTACGACAGGGCACCGGGGAGCTGTTTTTT.

This clone was recorded a few times. This rearrangement joins TRBV7-3 to TRBJ2-3; tentatively, D is TRBD2 (5 bases). The CDR3 runs to 15 residues. V was pared by 0 bases and J by 0 bases, with 7 bases between. Per germline, CDR1 SGHTA and CDR2 FQGTGA. The CDR3 spells CASSLTSGSTDTQYF. CDR3 bases: TGTGCCAGCAGCTTAACGAGCGGAAGCACAGATACGCAGTATTTT.

The chain's CDR3 is CASSRTGGTEAFF. The CDR3 nucleotides are TGTGCCAGCAGCAGGACAGGGGGCACTGAAGCTTTCTTT. V and J are TRBV5-4 and TRBJ1-1; 10 bases are a match to TRBD1. V was clipped by 4 bases and J by 4 bases; unmatched bases: 1. There are 13 residues in the CDR3. The germline V gene encodes CDR1 SGHNT and CDR2 YYREEE (reference sequence).

The J gene is TRBJ2-6, the V gene TRBV28, with 9 bases lining up with TRBD1. CDR1 and CDR2 from the germline V gene are MDHEN and SYDVKM. CDR3 length: 15 amino acids. V lost 6 bases and J lost 2; bases outside the gene matches: 2. The CDR3 protein is CASSRQGAGANVLTF. Written as DNA, the CDR3 is TGTGCCAGCAGCCGACAGGGGGCTGGGGCCAACGTCCTGACTTTC. The full variable domain, rest sourced from reference TRBV28 and TRBJ2-6, is DVKVTQSSRYLVKRTGEKVFLECVQDMDHENMFWYRQDPGLGLRLIYFSYDVKMKEKGDIPEGYSVSREKKERFSLILESASTNQTSMYLCASSRQGAGANVLTFGAGSRLTVL.

This clone was seen a few times. The rearrangement joins TRBV6-1 to TRBJ2-1; D not certain. The V and J ends lost 2 bases and 2 bases respectively, with 10 bases between them. The CDR3 runs 15 residues. Germline lookup yields CDR1 MNHNS and CDR2 SASEGT. The CDR3 loop is CASSEWLQTYNEQFF. CDR3 sequence (DNA): TGTGCCAGCAGTGAATGGCTCCAAACCTACAATGAGCAGTTCTTC.

This chain joins TRBV9 and TRBJ2-7, with D tentatively TRBD2 (6 bases). Germline assignment: CDR1 SGDLS and CDR2 YYNGEE. V gave up 0 bases and J gave up 2 bases, with 15 bases separating them. The CDR3 is 16 amino acids. This CDR3 is CASSVATGDLTYEQYF. CDR3 coding DNA: TGTGCCAGCAGCGTAGCTACTGGGGACTTAACCTACGAGCAGTACTTC.

V gene TRBV5-4 combines with J gene TRBJ2-5; 7 bases match TRBD2. Trimming removed 4 bases from V and 5 bases from J; junction bases left unmatched: 11. This CDR3 has 15 amino acids. CDR1 SGHNT and CDR2 YYREEE come from the germline V gene (reference sequence). The CDR3: CASSPYGGGRETQYF. CDR3 sequence (DNA): TGTGCCAGCAGCCCGTACGGGGGAGGGCGGGAGACCCAGTACTTC.

The gene calls are TRBV5-6 and TRBJ2-1; perhaps TRBD2 as D (5 bases). This CDR3 has 17 amino acids. CDR1 SGHDT and CDR2 YYEEEE come from the germline V gene. The germline V and J ends were trimmed by 1 base and 6 bases, with 20 bases remaining between them. The CDR3 is CASSLRPELGEVNEQFF. CDR3 bases: TGTGCCAGCAGCTTGCGGCCTGAACTAGGAGAAGTCAATGAGCAGTTCTTC.

This clone was counted only a few times. The J gene is TRBJ2-3, the V gene TRBV5-1; 13 nucleotides align to TRBD2. From germline, CDR1 is SGHRS and CDR2 YFSETQ. CDR3 length equals 15 residues. V shed 4 bases and J 3 bases; nucleotides not matched to a gene: 2. The CDR3 DNA reads TGCGCCAGCAGCGAACTAGCGGGAGGGACAGATACGCAGTATTTT. Its protein product is CASSELAGGTDTQYF.

This chain connects TRBV2 to TRBJ2-3; a weak D match, TRBD1 (6 bases). The CDR3 has 13 amino acids. The V end lost 6 bases, the J end lost 0 bases, and 7 bases lay between the germline ends. Looked up from germline, CDR1 is SNHLY and CDR2 is FYNNEI. The CDR3 sequence is CASRGGSTDTQYF. CDR3 bases: TGTGCCAGCAGAGGGGGTAGCACAGATACGCAGTATTTT.

The chain combines TRBV15 with TRBJ1-5; D is ambiguous. Trimming removed 8 bases from V and 2 bases from J, with 13 bases in between. CDR1 is LNHNV, CDR2 YYDKDF, per germline (reference sequence). The CDR3 runs to 14 residues. CDR3 loop: CATARVQGNQPQHF. CDR3 bases: TGTGCCACCGCGAGGGTTCAGGGCAATCAGCCCCAGCATTTT.

The V gene is TRBV29-1, the J gene TRBJ2-7; 11 nucleotides match TRBD1. CDR3 length: 14 amino acids. Germline CDR1 is SQVTM and CDR2 is ANQGSEA. V shed 4 bases, J shed 0 bases, and the junction held 2 bases outside the gene matches. The CDR3 protein is CSVGGQGASYEQYF. The DNA of the CDR3 is TGCAGCGTTGGAGGACAGGGGGCCTCCTACGAGCAGTACTTC.

V usage is TRBV7-2 and J usage is TRBJ1-5; the match to TRBD1 covers 8 bases. This CDR3 has 14 amino acids. Germline V gene data show CDR1 as SGHTA and CDR2 as FQGNSA. The junction had 4 bases not matched to a gene; V was cut back by 4 bases and J by 5 bases. Here the CDR3 reads CASSSYRGDQPQHF. In DNA, the CDR3 is TGTGCCAGCAGCTCCTACAGGGGGGATCAGCCCCAGCATTTT.

The J gene is TRBJ2-1, the V gene TRBV5-4; TRBD2 matches at 14 bases. V was pared by 4 bases and J by 8 bases, with 5 bases of the junction left unmatched. There are 15 residues in the CDR3. CDR1 and CDR2 (germline): SGHNT, YYREEE (reference sequence). The CDR3 nucleotides are TGTGCCAGCAGCAAGACTAGCGGGAGGGCCGATGAGCAGTTCTTC. Residues: CASSKTSGRADEQFF.

The chain has TRBV5-1 and TRBJ2-7; D is perhaps TRBD1 (6 bases). The CDR3 sequence is 15 residues long. Germline CDR1 and CDR2: SGHRS and YFSETQ. Between the trimmed V and J ends, which lost 0 bases and 3 bases, there was a span of 13 bases. The CDR3 here is CASSLARGTHYEQYF. CDR3 DNA: TGCGCCAGCAGCTTGGCGAGAGGGACACACTACGAGCAGTACTTC.

The chain couples TRBV7-9 to TRBJ2-7; D is possibly TRBD1 (6 bases). The CDR3 is 16 residues long. The germline V and J ends were trimmed by 1 base and 0 bases, with 13 bases remaining between them. CDR1 and CDR2 from the germline V gene are SEHNR and FQNEAQ (reference sequence). CDR3 in amino acids: CASSLGAGAFSYEQYF. The DNA for the CDR3 is TGTGCCAGCAGCTTAGGGGCAGGGGCTTTCTCCTACGAGCAGTACTTC.

This clone came up a few times. V gene TRBV30 combines with J gene TRBJ2-1; no clear D. The CDR3 runs to 17 residues. Looked up from germline, CDR1 is GTSNPN and CDR2 is SVGIG (reference sequence). V shed 8 bases and J shed 1 base, with 24 bases lying between them. CDR3 loop: CAGENYRQSSSYNEQFF. In nucleotides, the CDR3 is TGTGCCGGAGAAAATTACCGCCAGTCTAGTTCCTACAATGAGCAGTTCTTC.

This clone was observed a handful of times. The chain combines TRBV9 with TRBJ2-1, with 7 bases fitting TRBD2. The germline V gene encodes CDR1 SGDLS and CDR2 YYNGEE. V dropped 0 bases and J dropped 6; count of bases not matched to a gene: 12. CDR3 length equals 17 residues. CDR3 in amino acids: CASSVGLRSGRANEQFF. Here the CDR3 DNA reads TGTGCCAGCAGCGTAGGGCTCCGGTCAGGGAGGGCCAATGAGCAGTTCTTC. The full variable domain, rest sourced from reference TRBV9 and TRBJ2-1, is DSGVTQTPKHLITATGQRVTLRCSPRSGDLSVYWYQQSLDQGLQFLIQYYNGEERAKGNILERFSAQQFPDLHSELNLSSLELGDSALYFCASSVGLRSGRANEQFFGPGTRLTVL.

There are a few counts of this clone. This chain links TRBV5-6 with TRBJ1-5; 9 bases agree with TRBD1. Germline V gives CDR1 SGHDT, CDR2 YYEEEE. V lost 2 bases, J lost 6 bases, and 6 bases stayed unmatched. The CDR3 is 15 amino acids. The CDR3 sequence is CASSFRDRAPQPQHF. The DNA for the CDR3 is TGTGCCAGCAGCTTCCGGGACAGGGCCCCTCAGCCCCAGCATTTT.

This chain connects TRBV6-1 to TRBJ2-1; 11 nucleotides agree with TRBD2. V lost 2 bases to trimming and J lost 2 bases; unmatched junction nucleotides: 2. This CDR3 contains 16 residues. Per germline, CDR1 MNHNS and CDR2 SASEGT. The CDR3 reads CASSESSGGTYNEQFF. CDR3 bases: TGTGCCAGCAGTGAATCTAGCGGGGGGACCTACAATGAGCAGTTCTTC.